This T cell receptor (beta chain) was identified during a study of blood T cell repertoires in COVID-19. Study overall: Some COVID-19 samples were acute and others convalescent; all came from the United States, Italy and Spain. In each case, the material was cDNA or gDNA derived from T cells, B-cell-depleted T cells, or PBMCs.

This clone was recorded only once. In the study's own analysis: Using reference gene primer amplification, nucleated cell counts were estimated. The repertoire was sequenced with immunoSEQ multiplex PCR; TCRdb's copy has only in-frame clones and lacks some. That table gives V, J and clone size, and the DNA gave D and trimming. This table has roughly 190,000 clones, roughly 80% appearing once. The receptor's source is a woman aged 50 to 60 with acute or convalescent COVID-19. The sample taken for sequencing was peripheral blood.

The CDR3 sequence is CASRTSGDSYEQYF. CDR3 nucleotide sequence: TGCGCCAGCAGGACTAGCGGGGACTCCTACGAGCAGTACTTC. J is TRBJ2-7 and V is TRBV5-1; 11 bases line up with TRBD2. In germline, CDR1 is SGHRS, CDR2 YFSETQ. This CDR3 contains 14 residues. The ends lost 5 bases at V and 0 bases at J; junction bases unmatched: 1.